The next 27 T cell receptor beta chains were all read from a single sample in a study of T cell responses to AZD1222 COVID-19 vaccine (dated by TCRdb to the early 2020s). The sample's time point, from its label and the paper: about 28 days (+/-7) after the second vaccine dose. The library came from the immunoSEQ multiplex PCR assay. This is the immuneACCESS table as TCRdb keeps it, with only in-frame sequences that have V and J called. A part of the clones is gone; compared with another copy, unresolved V genes explain less than half, and the rest is unexplained. This sample gives fewer than 120,000 clones in total; approximately 90% of them show up just once. Jointly, the top ten make up about 16% of the sample. Source: peripheral blood, taken 28 days after the second AZD1222 dose. These TCRs come from an adult who received the AZD1222 COVID-19 vaccine.

This sequence joins TRBV5-4 and TRBJ2-3; the match to TRBD2 covers 12 bases. Per the germline V gene, CDR1 is SGHNT and CDR2 is YYREEE (reference sequence). The CDR3 consists of 18 residues. Unmatched junction bases numbered 7, after V lost 1 base and J lost 1 base. The CDR3 loop is CASSLKASGGVGTDTQYF. The CDR3 region has the DNA TGTGCCAGCAGCTTGAAGGCTAGCGGGGGGGTGGGCACAGATACGCAGTATTTT.

The chain combines TRBV18 with TRBJ1-5; 9 bases are shared with TRBD1. This CDR3 region has 16 residues. Germline trimming cut 10 bases from V and 6 bases from J; bases unmatched to any gene: 16. Germline V lookup: CDR1 KGHSH, CDR2 LQKENI. The CDR3, as DNA: TGTGCCATGCGAAAACCCGGGACAGGGATTCGTCAGCCCCAGCATTTT. Protein: CAMRKPGTGIRQPQHF.

The chain carries TRBV7-2 and TRBJ1-2; TRBD1 is a possible D gene (5 bases). V lost 1 base, J lost 9 bases, and 24 bases lay in between. The CDR3 is 17 amino acids. CDR1 and CDR2 from the germline V gene are SGHTA and FQGNSA. The CDR3, as DNA: TGTGCCAGCAGCTTAGAGTCCGCGCGACAGTCAATCGGGAGCTACACCTTC. Translated: CASSLESARQSIGSYTF.

The chain has TRBV28 and TRBJ2-3, with 8 bases lining up with TRBD1. Germline CDR1 reads MDHEN; CDR2 reads SYDVKM. The length of the CDR3 is 13 residues. With 7 bases clipped from V and 5 bases from J, the junction kept 5 bases outside the gene matches. The CDR3 is CASKETGEDTQYF. In DNA form, the CDR3 reads TGTGCCAGCAAAGAGACAGGGGAAGATACGCAGTATTTT.

This sequence joins TRBV18 and TRBJ2-2; 7 nucleotides line up with TRBD2. The CDR3 is 15 residues long. Germline CDR1 is KGHSH and CDR2 is LQKENI. The V segment lost 3 bases and the J segment 2 bases; nucleotides outside the gene matches: 3. The CDR3 DNA reads TGTGCCAGCTCACCTGCGGGGGTCAACACCGGGGAGCTGTTTTTT. Translation gives CASSPAGVNTGELFF.

This chain links TRBV18 with TRBJ2-7; no clear D gene. Trimming removed 8 bases at V and 5 bases at J, with 16 bases between. Germline values: CDR1 KGHSH, CDR2 LQKENI. CDR3 length: 13 residues. This chain's CDR3 is CASRSLSVHEQYF. The CDR3 coding sequence is TGTGCCAGCCGCAGCCTATCCGTCCACGAGCAGTACTTC.

V gene TRBV19 combines with J gene TRBJ1-1; 11 bases line up with TRBD1. This CDR3 region has 12 residues. Germline loops: CDR1 LNHDA, CDR2 SQIVND (reference sequence). The trim removed 3 bases at V and 10 bases at J, leaving 1 base unmatched. The CDR3 loop is CASSIGTGGAFF. The CDR3 bases are TGTGCCAGTAGTATCGGGACAGGGGGAGCTTTCTTT.

V is TRBV6-4 and J is TRBJ1-6; 11 bases fit TRBD1. J was trimmed by 9 bases and V by 6 bases; bases with no gene match: 7. From germline, CDR1 is MRHNA and CDR2 SNTAGT. The CDR3 is 15 residues long. This CDR3 reads CASSQDRGQRSPLHF. CDR3 nucleotides: TGTGCCAGCAGCCAGGACAGGGGGCAGCGTTCACCCCTCCACTTT.

The rearrangement uses TRBV5-1 and TRBJ2-3; TRBD1 matches at 9 bases. Trimming removed 4 bases from V and 4 bases from J; junction bases left unmatched: 10. Germline CDR1 SGHRS, CDR2 YFSETQ. This CDR3 is 16 amino acids long. DNA for the CDR3: TGCGCCAGCAGCCCTGGGGACAGGGAACTTCCAGATACGCAGTATTTT. Translated, it gives CASSPGDRELPDTQYF.

Written as DNA, the CDR3 is TGTGCCAGCAGCCCCGGGCCGTTCTACGAGCAGTACTTC. This gives the protein CASSPGPFYEQYF. The chain uses TRBV12-3 or TRBV12-4 and TRBJ2-7, with D hard to call. With 6 bases removed from V and 3 bases from J, the gap between germline ends came to 12 bases. This CDR3 has 13 residues.

The chain combines TRBV18 with TRBJ2-7, with a weak D call TRBD1 (5 bases). The ends were cut back, 2 bases at V and 7 bases at J, with 12 bases in the middle. This CDR3 has 13 amino acids. The V gene's germline CDR1 is KGHSH and CDR2 LQKENI. The CDR3 here is CASSPVPGWEQYF. Here the CDR3 DNA reads TGTGCCAGCTCACCAGTACCAGGGTGGGAGCAGTACTTC.

The rearrangement joins TRBV3-1 (or the pseudogene TRBV3-2) to TRBJ1-2, with D maybe TRBD1 (6 bases). V was trimmed by 0 bases and J by 8 bases, leaving 13 bases between them. The germline V gene encodes CDR1 LGHDT and CDR2 YNNKEL (reference sequence). The CDR3 loop spans 14 amino acids. CDR3 protein: CASSQEGGGWGYTF. The CDR3 nucleotides read TGTGCCAGCAGCCAAGAGGGCGGGGGCTGGGGCTACACCTTC.

The V gene is TRBV20-1, the J gene TRBJ2-3; D unclear. Germline CDR1 and CDR2: DFQATT and SNEGSKA (reference sequence). The CDR3 loop spans 11 amino acids. The CDR3 DNA reads as TGCAGGGGTACCTGGGTAGATACGCAGTATTTT. It yields the protein CRGTWVDTQYF.

This chain joins TRBV9 and TRBJ2-7, with a tentative D call TRBD2 (6 bases). Trimming stripped 0 bases from V and 6 bases from J, with 13 bases between. Germline assignment: CDR1 SGDLS and CDR2 YYNGEE. The CDR3 spans 14 residues. The DNA of the CDR3 is TGTGCCAGCAGCGTAGATGCGGGGTTGGGCGAGCAGTACTTC. Translating it yields CASSVDAGLGEQYF.

V gene TRBV21-1 combines with J gene TRBJ1-3; whether TRBD1, the table's D call, matches the DNA was not checked. TRBV21-1 is designated a pseudogene. This CDR3 contains 17 residues. Here the CDR3 DNA reads TGTGCCAGCAGCAATCGACAGGGCGACTTAACTGGAAACACCATATATTTT. Its protein is CASSNRQGDLTGNTIYF.

The chain couples TRBV6-5 to TRBJ2-7; 8 bases fit TRBD1. V was clipped by 0 bases and J by 1 base; unmatched bases: 5. The germline V gene has CDR1 MNHEY and CDR2 SVGAGI. The CDR3 loop spans 16 amino acids. In DNA, the CDR3 is TGTGCCAGCAGTTACTCCGCGACAGGGGCTTCCTACGAGCAGTACTTC. This gives the protein CASSYSATGASYEQYF.

This chain links TRBV25-1 with TRBJ2-1; 7 bases match TRBD2. The CDR3 consists of 15 residues. The V gene end was trimmed by 5 bases and the J gene end by 6 bases; junction bases not matched to a gene: 10. Germline CDR1 and CDR2: MGHDK and SYGVNS. CDR3 protein: CASSRRESTVNEQFF. The CDR3 bases are TGTGCCAGCAGTCGGCGGGAGAGTACGGTCAATGAGCAGTTCTTC.

This rearrangement joins TRBV19 to TRBJ2-2; TRBD1 aligns across 8 bases. The V gene end was trimmed by 3 bases and the J gene end by 7 bases; junction bases not matched to a gene: 10. Looked up from germline, CDR1 is LNHDA and CDR2 is SQIVND (reference sequence). CDR3 length: 16 amino acids. CDR3 coding DNA: TGTGCCAGTAGTATCCACGGCAGGGGGCGAGACGGGGAGCTGTTTTTT. Translated: CASSIHGRGRDGELFF.

As concerns this clone: Different DNA sequences within this sample yield the same CDR3. The chain recombines TRBV14 with TRBJ1-2; no definite D call. V shed 3 bases and J shed 2 bases, with 10 bases lying between them. Germline assignment: CDR1 SGHDN and CDR2 FVKESK. The CDR3 is made up of 14 amino acids. The CDR3, as DNA: TGTGCCAGCAGCCAGGGAGGAGGGAACTATGGCTACACCTTC. Translating gives CASSQGGGNYGYTF. Full variable domain (remainder filled in from reference TRBV14 and TRBJ1-2): EAGVTQFPSHSVIEKGQTVTLRCDPISGHDNLYWYRRVMGKEIKFLLHFVKESKQDESGMPNNRFLAERTGGTYSTLKVQPAELEDSGVYFCASSQGGGNYGYTFGSGTRLTVV.

CDR3 sequence reads: CASSDTPGAGANVLTF. Written as DNA, the CDR3 is TGTGCCAGCAGTGATACCCCGGGGGCTGGGGCCAACGTCCTGACTTTC. The chain has TRBV25-1 and TRBJ2-6; D possibly corresponds to TRBD2 (6 bases). Germline lookup yields CDR1 MGHDK and CDR2 SYGVNS. The CDR3 is 16 amino acids. V lost 3 bases and J 2 bases, leaving 11 bases between the germline ends.

The chain uses TRBV5-1 and TRBJ1-4; 7 bases are shared with TRBD1. Germline CDR1 SGHRS, CDR2 YFSETQ. Trimming took 0 bases from V and 5 from J; bases not matched to a gene: 10. This CDR3 has 17 residues. The DNA of the CDR3 is TGCGCCAGCAGCTTGGGACAGGGACCTTCTCTAAATGAAAAACTGTTTTTT. This gives the protein CASSLGQGPSLNEKLFF. The entire variable domain, with the rest obtained from reference TRBV5-1 and TRBJ1-4, is as follows: KAGVTQTPRYLIKTRGQQVTLSCSPISGHRSVSWYQQTPGQGLQFLFEYFSETQRNKGNFPGRFSGRQFSNSRSEMNVSTLELGDSALYLCASSLGQGPSLNEKLFFGSGTQLSVL.

This clone was seen just once. The same CDR3 can be traced to other DNA sequences in this sample. The chain recombines TRBV18 with TRBJ2-5; TRBD1 matches 7 bases. This CDR3 has 14 amino acids. Looked up from germline, CDR1 is KGHSH and CDR2 is LQKENI. V was clipped by 3 bases and J by 5 bases; unmatched bases: 6. CDR3 in amino acids: CASSPGTAGETQYF. The CDR3 DNA is TGTGCCAGCTCACCTGGGACAGCCGGGGAGACCCAGTACTTC.

The chain carries TRBV28 and TRBJ1-1, with TRBD1 identical over 8 bases. Germline CDR1 and CDR2: MDHEN and SYDVKM. The ends lost 6 bases at V and 7 bases at J; junction bases unmatched: 7. The CDR3 is made up of 13 amino acids. Written as DNA, the CDR3 is TGTGCCAGCAGATCCTCCGGGACAGGTGAAGCTTTCTTT. It codes for CASRSSGTGEAFF.

V and J are TRBV11-2 and TRBJ2-7, with D perhaps TRBD1 or TRBD2 (5 bases each). Trimming cost V 6 bases and J 1 base, with 13 bases left between them. CDR3 length: 14 amino acids. The germline gives CDR1 SGHAT, CDR2 FQNNGV. CDR3 region: CASSAGTPSYEQYF. The CDR3 coding sequence is TGTGCCAGCAGTGCAGGGACCCCTTCCTACGAGCAGTACTTC.

In regard to this clone: One end of the junction does not line up with germline, which may come from a read error. The chain carries TRBV9 and TRBJ2-3; 7 nucleotides align to TRBD1. Germline CDR1 is SGDLS and CDR2 is YYNGEE. The CDR3 runs 14 residues. The CDR3 sequence is CASSVVGGTDTQYF. For the CDR3, the DNA is TGTGCCAGCAGCGTAGTAGGGGGCACGGATACGCAGTATTTT. The entire variable domain, with the rest obtained from reference TRBV9 and TRBJ2-3, is as follows: DSGVTQTPKHLITATGQRVTLRCSPRSGDLSVYWYQQSLDQGLQFLIQYYNGEERAKGNILERFSAQQFPDLHSELNLSSLELGDSALYFCASSVVGGTDTQYFGPGTRLTVL.

The chain employs TRBV5-1 and TRBJ2-5; no reliable D call. The CDR3 contains 13 residues. Trimming removed 4 bases from V and 5 bases from J, with 12 bases in between. CDR1 and CDR2 from the germline V gene are SGHRS and YFSETQ. CDR3 sequence (DNA): TGCGCCAGCAGCCGGACGCCGGAGGAGACCCAGTACTTC. This codes for CASSRTPEETQYF.

The chain uses TRBV11-1 and TRBJ1-4, with 7 bases that match TRBD1. Germline loops: CDR1 SGHAT, CDR2 FQDESV (reference sequence). V lost 2 bases and J lost 8; bases outside the gene matches: 11. CDR3 length equals 16 residues. This CDR3 is CASSLSRNRGEEKLFF. The CDR3 coding sequence is TGTGCCAGCAGCTTATCGAGGAACAGGGGAGAGGAAAAACTGTTTTTT.